These 16 T cell receptor beta chains were sequenced from one sample in a study of shared clonotypes between healthy human individuals. Produced via immunoSEQ multiplex PCR; TCRdb's table is partial and in-frame only. The sample gives 2.3 million or so clones, over 85% of which show up once; 0.39% is in the top ten. Sequenced input: naive CD4+ T cells from PBMCs. The subset here: CD45RA+ positively selected. The receptors shown here come from a man aged 18 to 30 in good health. Some clones in this sample may be carry-over from other donors' samples.

This clone came up once. At the DNA level, this CDR3 is encoded by other sequences in the same sample as well. The chain has TRBV6-5 and TRBJ2-1; D is unresolved. The CDR3 length is 11 residues. Germline V gives CDR1 MNHEY, CDR2 SVGAGI. Trimming took off 4 bases at V and 8 bases at J, with 6 bases between the two ends. The CDR3 reads CASSSGYEQFF. CDR3 bases: TGTGCCAGCAGTTCCGGCTATGAGCAGTTCTTC.

A note on this clone: This specimen includes other DNA sequences encoding the same CDR3. The V and J genes are TRBV18 and TRBJ2-6; D not resolved. V was clipped by 6 bases and J by 4 bases, with 13 bases between them. Germline V CDR1 and CDR2: KGHSH, LQKENI. The CDR3 loop spans 15 amino acids. CDR3 sequence: CASSPTSGGANVLTF. Written as DNA, the CDR3 is TGTGCCAGCTCGCCGACTTCAGGAGGGGCCAACGTCCTGACTTTC.

The genes are TRBV5-1 and TRBJ2-7, with D hard to call. Germline V gene lookup returns CDR1 SGHRS and CDR2 YFSETQ. V gave up 5 bases and J gave up 2 bases, with 17 bases separating them. The CDR3 has 15 amino acids. CDR3 amino acids: CASRPLPESPYEQYF. CDR3 sequence (DNA): TGCGCCAGCAGGCCTCTTCCGGAGTCCCCCTACGAGCAGTACTTC.

This chain connects TRBV5-5 to TRBJ1-2; 7 bases map to TRBD1. The CDR3 has 15 amino acids. CDR1 SGHKS and CDR2 YYEKEE come from the germline V gene (reference sequence). The ends lost 0 bases at V and 1 base at J; junction bases unmatched: 3. The CDR3 spells CASSLGGQNNYGYTF. In DNA form, the CDR3 reads TGTGCCAGCAGCTTGGGGGGACAGAATAACTATGGCTACACCTTC.

The chain recombines TRBV7-3 with TRBJ2-3; D may be TRBD1 (5 bases). The V gene lost 5 bases and the J gene lost 2 bases, with 14 bases spanning the gap. The CDR3 consists of 15 residues. Germline CDR1 reads SGHTA; CDR2 reads FQGTGA. The CDR3 DNA is TGTGCCAGCAGCCTCATGGGGCAGAACACAGATACGCAGTATTTT. This translates into CASSLMGQNTDTQYF.

This chain connects TRBV7-3 to TRBJ1-1; possible D gene TRBD1, 5 bases. The ends were cut back, 6 bases at V and 6 bases at J, with 20 bases in the middle. CDR3 length: 15 residues. Germline CDR1 reads SGHTA; CDR2 reads FQGTGA. The CDR3: CASSLRGGSQAEAFF. The CDR3 coding sequence is TGTGCCAGCAGTCTTCGTGGGGGGTCCCAAGCTGAAGCTTTCTTT.

Concerning this clone itself: Germline and junction disagree at one end, which may indicate a read error. The chain is built from TRBV7-3 and TRBJ2-4, with 8 bases aligning to TRBD1. The CDR3 extends over 13 amino acids. Germline CDR1 and CDR2: SGHTA and FQGTGA. This CDR3 reads CASSTRTGSLRNF. CDR3 nucleotides: TGTGCCAGCAGCACCAGGACAGGGAGTCTTCGAAACTTC.

V usage is TRBV7-3 and J usage is TRBJ2-3; TRBD2 matches 16 bases. Germline V gene lookup returns CDR1 SGHTA and CDR2 FQGTGA. CDR3 length: 17 amino acids. V lost 6 bases to trimming and J lost 6 bases; unmatched junction nucleotides: 9. The CDR3 DNA follows: TGTGCCAGCAGTTTTACGGGACTAGCGGGAGGGTACGATACGCAGTATTTT. Residues: CASSFTGLAGGYDTQYF.

The chain couples TRBV2 to TRBJ2-3; D gene unclear. The CDR3 is 15 amino acids. Germline V gene data show CDR1 as SNHLY and CDR2 as FYNNEI. V lost 8 bases to trimming and J lost 1 base, with 16 bases between them. The CDR3 sequence is CASQRLLQGTDTQYF. The CDR3 nucleotides read TGTGCCAGCCAGCGACTTCTTCAGGGCACAGATACGCAGTATTTT.

The V and J genes are TRBV10-3 and TRBJ2-7; 12 nucleotides match TRBD2. Germline trimming cut 4 bases from V and 2 bases from J; bases unmatched to any gene: 9. Germline V lookup: CDR1 ENHRY, CDR2 SYGVKD. The length of the CDR3 is 17 residues. CDR3 DNA sequence: TGTGCCATCAGTGGGGCCCAACTAGCGGGAGGCACCTACGAGCAGTACTTC. Protein: CAISGAQLAGGTYEQYF.

This clone is a singleton in its sample. The rearrangement uses TRBV6-5 and TRBJ2-7, with TRBD1 matching over 9 bases. CDR3 length: 15 residues. CDR1 is MNHEY and CDR2 is SVGAGI in the germline V gene. Trimming cost V 4 bases and J 3 bases; bases outside gene matches: 7. CDR3 loop: CASSSTGTGIYEQYF. CDR3 in DNA: TGTGCCAGCAGTTCGACCGGGACAGGGATCTACGAGCAGTACTTC.

The J gene is TRBJ2-1, the V gene TRBV6-6; D is perhaps TRBD2 (6 bases). The V end lost 6 bases, the J end lost 4 bases, and 16 bases lay between the germline ends. The germline gives CDR1 MNHNY, CDR2 SVGAGI (reference sequence). This CDR3 has 15 amino acids. CDR3 region: CASRYPGSGYNEQFF. CDR3 DNA: TGTGCCAGCAGATACCCCGGTAGCGGATACAATGAGCAGTTCTTC.

The rearrangement uses TRBV7-2 and TRBJ2-5; TRBD2 agrees at 12 bases. Germline V lookup: CDR1 SGHTA, CDR2 FQGNSA. Germline trimming cut 4 bases from V and 5 bases from J; bases unmatched to any gene: 11. The CDR3 is 17 amino acids. The CDR3 nucleotides read TGTGCCAGCAGCTCCGGACTAGCGGGAATAGTTTGGGAGACCCAGTACTTC. Amino acids: CASSSGLAGIVWETQYF.

The rearrangement joins TRBV28 to TRBJ1-2, with 9 bases that match TRBD1. The CDR3 is made up of 18 amino acids. Trimming took 4 bases from V and 3 from J; bases not matched to a gene: 15. CDR1 and CDR2 (germline): MDHEN, SYDVKM. This CDR3 is CASSSTTPGQGYHYGYTF. CDR3 nucleotide sequence: TGTGCCAGCAGTTCTACTACCCCGGGACAGGGTTATCACTATGGCTACACCTTC.

J is TRBJ2-3 and V is TRBV4-3; 10 nucleotides match TRBD2. J was trimmed by 3 bases and V by 1 base; bases with no gene match: 7. Germline CDR1 and CDR2: LGHNA and YSLEER. There are 17 residues in the CDR3. The CDR3 nucleotides are TGCGCCAGCAGCCAAGGCCCTGGGACTAGCGTGACAGATACGCAGTATTTT. It encodes CASSQGPGTSVTDTQYF.

Details on this clone: This sample includes further DNA sequences coding for the same CDR3. The rearrangement uses TRBV29-1 and TRBJ1-1, with TRBD1 as a possible D gene (6 bases). The CDR3 has 13 amino acids. Trimming pared 6 bases from V and 0 bases from J, leaving 11 bases between. Germline CDR1 is SQVTM and CDR2 is ANQGSEA. The CDR3 sequence: CSVYRVMNTEAFF. The CDR3 DNA is TGCAGCGTGTACAGGGTGATGAACACTGAAGCTTTCTTT.